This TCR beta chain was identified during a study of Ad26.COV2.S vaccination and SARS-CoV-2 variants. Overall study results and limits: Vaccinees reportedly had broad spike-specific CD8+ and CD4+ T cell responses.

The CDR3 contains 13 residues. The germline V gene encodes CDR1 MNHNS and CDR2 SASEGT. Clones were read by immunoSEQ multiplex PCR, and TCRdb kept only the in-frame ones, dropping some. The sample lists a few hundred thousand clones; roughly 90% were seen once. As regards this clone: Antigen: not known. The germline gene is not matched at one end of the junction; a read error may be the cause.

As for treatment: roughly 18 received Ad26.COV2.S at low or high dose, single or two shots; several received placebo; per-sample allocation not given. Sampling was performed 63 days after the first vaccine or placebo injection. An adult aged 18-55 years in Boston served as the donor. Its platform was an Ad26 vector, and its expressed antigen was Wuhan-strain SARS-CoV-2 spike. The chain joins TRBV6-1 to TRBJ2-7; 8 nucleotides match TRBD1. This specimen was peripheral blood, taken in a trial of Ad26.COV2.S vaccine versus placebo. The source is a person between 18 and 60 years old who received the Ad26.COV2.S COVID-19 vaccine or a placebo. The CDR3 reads CATSDRGVDEQYF. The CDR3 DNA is TGTGCCACCAGTGACAGGGGAGTCGACGAGCAGTACTTC.